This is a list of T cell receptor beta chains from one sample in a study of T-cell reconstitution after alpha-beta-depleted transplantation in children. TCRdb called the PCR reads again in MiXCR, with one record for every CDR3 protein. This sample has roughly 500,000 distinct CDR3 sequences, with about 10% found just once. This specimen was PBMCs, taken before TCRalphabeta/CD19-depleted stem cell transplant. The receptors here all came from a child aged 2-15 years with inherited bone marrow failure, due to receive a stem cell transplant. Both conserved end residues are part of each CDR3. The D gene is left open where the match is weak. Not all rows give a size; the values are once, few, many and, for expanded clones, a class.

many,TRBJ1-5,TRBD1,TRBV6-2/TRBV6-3,TGTGCCAGCAGACAGGGGTATCAGCCCCAGCATTTT,CASRQGYQPQHF
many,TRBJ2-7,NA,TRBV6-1,TGTGCCAGCAATCTGGGGGCTTCCTACGAGCAGTACTTC,CASNLGASYEQYF
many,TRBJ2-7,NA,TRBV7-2,TGTGCCAGCAGCCCCGAGACCGTCTCCTACGAGCAGTACTTC,CASSPETVSYEQYF
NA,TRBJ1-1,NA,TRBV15,TGTGCCACCAGCGGTATCGGTGCAGGCACTGAAGCTTTCTTT,CATSGIGAGTEAFF
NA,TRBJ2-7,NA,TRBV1,TGCACCAGCAGCCGGCCTGGGGCCTACGAGCAGTACTTC,CTSSRPGAYEQYF
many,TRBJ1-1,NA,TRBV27,TGTGCCAGCAGTTTAAACCCGGGGAGCACTGAAGCTTTCTTT,CASSLNPGSTEAFF
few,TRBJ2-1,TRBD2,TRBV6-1,TGTGCCAGCAGCCCGGGACTACGGGGCAATGAGCAGTTCTTC,CASSPGLRGNEQFF
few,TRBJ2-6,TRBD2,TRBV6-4,TGTGCCAGCAGCCGCTTCAGTAGCGGGAGGGTTCCTGGGGCCAACGTCCTGACTTTC,CASSRFSSGRVPGANVLTF
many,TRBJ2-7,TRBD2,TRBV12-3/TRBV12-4,TGTGCCAGCAGTCCGGGGACTAGCGGCAACTACGAGCAGTACTTC,CASSPGTSGNYEQYF
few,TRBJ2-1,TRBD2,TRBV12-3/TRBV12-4,TGTGCCAGCAGTTTAACTAGCGGGGGCAACGGGGAGCAGTTCTTC,CASSLTSGGNGEQFF
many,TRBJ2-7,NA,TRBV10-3,TGTGCCATCAGTGAGGTGCGGACGCCCCCCTACGAGCAGTACTTC,CAISEVRTPPYEQYF
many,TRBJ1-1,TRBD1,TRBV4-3,TGCGCCAGCAGCCAAGCCCAGGGGGCAGGGAACACTGAAGCTTTCTTT,CASSQAQGAGNTEAFF
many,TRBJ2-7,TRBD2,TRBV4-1,TGCGCCAGCAGCCAGGAAACTAGCGTTTACTACGAGCAGTACTTC,CASSQETSVYYEQYF
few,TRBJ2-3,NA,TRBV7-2,TGTGCCAGCAGCTTAGGGGCCCGGGTGATGCAGTATTTT,CASSLGARVMQYF
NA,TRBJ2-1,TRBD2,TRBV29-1,TGCAGCGTAGATCGCGGGGGAGGGAATGAGCAGTTCTTC,CSVDRGGGNEQFF
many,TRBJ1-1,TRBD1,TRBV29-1,TGCAGCGTGGCTGGACAGGGGACCACTGAAGCTTTCTTT,CSVAGQGTTEAFF
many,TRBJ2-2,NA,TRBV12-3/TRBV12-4,TGTGCCAGCAGTTTAAATGTTGCCGGGGAGCTGTTTTTT,CASSLNVAGELFF
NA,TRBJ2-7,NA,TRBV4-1,TGCGCCAGCAGCCAACCCCACGGGTGGACAGCCGCTTTGTGCCGTACCTACGAGCAGTACTTC,CASSQPHGWTAALCRTYEQYF
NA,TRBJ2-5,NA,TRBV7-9,TGTGCCAGCAGCTTCAGGACCCCCACCGGCGAGGAGACCCAGTACTTC,CASSFRTPTGEETQYF
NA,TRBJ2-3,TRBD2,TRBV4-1,TGCGCCAGCAGCCAGATTCTATTCGGACTAGATTTAAGTAGCACAGATACGCAGTATTTT,CASSQILFGLDLSSTDTQYF
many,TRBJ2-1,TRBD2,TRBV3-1,TGTGCCAGCAGCCATTTTGCCGGGACTAGCGGGAGGGTAAATGAGCAGTTCTTC,CASSHFAGTSGRVNEQFF
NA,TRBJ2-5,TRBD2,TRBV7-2,TGTGCCAGCAGCTTAGGGCGGGAGGGCTGGGAGACCCAGTACTTC,CASSLGREGWETQYF
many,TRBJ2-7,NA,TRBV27,TGTGCCAGCAGTTTCAGTGCGTTCTCCTACGAGCAGTACTTC,CASSFSAFSYEQYF
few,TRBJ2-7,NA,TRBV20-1,TGCAGTGCTAGTGCCCCATCTAGCCCTACCTACGAGCAGTACTTC,CSASAPSSPTYEQYF
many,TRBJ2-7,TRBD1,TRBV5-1,TGCGCCAGCAGCGGACAGGGGGCGTCCGAGCAGTACTTC,CASSGQGASEQYF
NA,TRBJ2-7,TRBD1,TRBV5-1,TGCGCCAGCAGCGGCCAGGACAGGGGCGAGCAGTACTTC,CASSGQDRGEQYF
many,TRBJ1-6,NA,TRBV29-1,TGCAGCGTTGGTTCTAGGGATTCACCCCTCCACTTT,CSVGSRDSPLHF
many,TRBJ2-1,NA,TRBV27,TGTGCCAGCAGTTTAGACGGCCGCGGGGCTTACAATGAGCAGTTCTTC,CASSLDGRGAYNEQFF
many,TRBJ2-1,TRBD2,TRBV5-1,TGCGCCAGCAGCCGGTTAGGTGGGGGAGGGCTAAATGAGCAGTTCTTC,CASSRLGGGGLNEQFF
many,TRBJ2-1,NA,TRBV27,TGTGCCAGCAGTTTATGGCGGGACTCCTACAATGAGCAGTTCTTC,CASSLWRDSYNEQFF
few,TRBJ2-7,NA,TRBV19,TGTGCCAGTAGTATAGTGGCGGGGACCTACGAGCAGTACTTC,CASSIVAGTYEQYF
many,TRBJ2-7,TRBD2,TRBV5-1,TGCGCCAGCAGCTTGTTTGGGTCGGGAGGGCCCCTCTACGAGCAGTACTTC,CASSLFGSGGPLYEQYF
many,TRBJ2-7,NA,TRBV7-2,TGTGCCAGCAGCTTGTCTCACTACGAGCAGTACTTC,CASSLSHYEQYF
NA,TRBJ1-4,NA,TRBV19,TGTGCCAGTCGACCGGGACTTCATGGCGGGGAAAAACTGTTTTTT,CASRPGLHGGEKLFF
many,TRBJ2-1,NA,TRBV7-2,TGTGCCAGCAGCTTGAGAGGGTATATATGGGGCGATGAGCAGTTCTTC,CASSLRGYIWGDEQFF
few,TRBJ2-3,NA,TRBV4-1,TGCGCCAGCAGCCAAGGATTGCCACTTGCAGATACGCAGTATTTT,CASSQGLPLADTQYF
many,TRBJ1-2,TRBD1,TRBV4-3,TGCGCCAGCAGCCAGGACAGGGCTCTGTTCCATGGCTACACCTTC,CASSQDRALFHGYTF
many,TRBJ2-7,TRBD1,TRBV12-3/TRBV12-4,TGTGCCAGCAGGCTGGGACAGGTAGACTACGAGCAGTACTTC,CASRLGQVDYEQYF
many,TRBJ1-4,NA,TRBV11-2,TGTGCCAGCAGCTTAATCCTGGAGGATGAAAAACTGTTTTTT,CASSLILEDEKLFF
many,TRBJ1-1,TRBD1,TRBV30,TGTGCCTGGCGAGACGGACAGGGAGGATTCGCTGAAGCTTTCTTT,CAWRDGQGGFAEAFF
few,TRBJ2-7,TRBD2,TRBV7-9,TGTGCCAGCAGCCCAGGGACTAGCGGAGCCGTCTACGAGCAGTACTTC,CASSPGTSGAVYEQYF
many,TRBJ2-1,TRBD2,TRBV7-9,TGTGCCAGCAGCCTTAGCGGGAGAGAGGATGAGCAGTTCTTC,CASSLSGREDEQFF
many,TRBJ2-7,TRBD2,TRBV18,TGTGCCAGCTCACCAATCGGCGCGGGGACTAGCGGCGAGCAGTACTTC,CASSPIGAGTSGEQYF
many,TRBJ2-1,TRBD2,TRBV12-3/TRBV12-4,TGTGCCAGCAGTTATTGGGGGGGGAGTAAATACAATGAGCAGTTCTTC,CASSYWGGSKYNEQFF
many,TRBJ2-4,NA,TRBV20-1,TGCAGTGCTACCCCTCCTGTGGAAAAAAACATTCAGTACTTC,CSATPPVEKNIQYF
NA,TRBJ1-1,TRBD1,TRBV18,TGTGCCAGCTCAGGCCGGACAGGGACGACTGAAGCTTTCTTT,CASSGRTGTTEAFF
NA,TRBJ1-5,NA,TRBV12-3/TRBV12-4,TGTGCCAGCAGTTCGCGACAGGACTATAATCAGCCCCAGCATTTT,CASSSRQDYNQPQHF
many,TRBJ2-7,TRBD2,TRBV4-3,TGCGCCAGCAGCCAGGGACTAGCGGGAGGGCCAGGGTACTTC,CASSQGLAGGPGYF
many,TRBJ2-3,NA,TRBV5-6,TGTGCCAGCAGCTTGCATTTCCAGGGATTAGATACGCAGTATTTT,CASSLHFQGLDTQYF
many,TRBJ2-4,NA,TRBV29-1,TGCAGCTTTGGGGAGAGGGGAAACATTCAGTACTTC,CSFGERGNIQYF
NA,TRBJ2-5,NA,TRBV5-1,TGCGCCAGCAGCTCGGACCCCCACCAAGAGACCCAGTACTTC,CASSSDPHQETQYF
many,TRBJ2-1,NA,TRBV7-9,TGTGCCAGCAGCTTAGCACTGGCGAAGCATGAGCAGTTCTTC,CASSLALAKHEQFF
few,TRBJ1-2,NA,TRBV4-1,TGCGCCAGCAGCCAAGATTGGCCGGATGGCTATGGCTACACCTTC,CASSQDWPDGYGYTF
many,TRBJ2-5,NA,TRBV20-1,TGCAGTGTCCGCGGGACCCTGTACCAAGAGACCCAGTACTTC,CSVRGTLYQETQYF
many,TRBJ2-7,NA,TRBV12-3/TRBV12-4,TGTGCCAGCAACCTGGACCCTACGGACCCGGACGAGCAGTACTTC,CASNLDPTDPDEQYF
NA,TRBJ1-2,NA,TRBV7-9,TGTGCCAGCAGCCCACGTGGAGGTCCCTATGGCTACACCTTC,CASSPRGGPYGYTF